Listed below are T cell receptor beta chains from one sample, sequenced in a study of blood T cell repertoires in COVID-19. Assay: immunoSEQ multiplex PCR; the TCRdb copy retains only in-frame clones and omits some. The table shows some 120,000 clones, with 71% occurring only once. Source material: peripheral blood. These receptors were collected from a human donor with acute or convalescent COVID-19. The donor label of this sample is uncertain. CDR3s include the opening cysteine and the closing phenylalanine or tryptophan. D genes are given only for firm matches. Expanded clones get a size class; other rows say once, few or many, or leave the size out.

>TRBJ1-2|TRBD1|-|TRBV7-9
TGTGCCAGCAGCTCAAACATGGGACAGGGGACCTATGGCTACACCTTC
CASSSNMGQGTYGYTF
>TRBJ1-1|-|-|TRBV6-1
TGTGCCAGCAGTTTCGGTGGCACTGAAGCTTTCTTT
CASSFGGTEAFF
>TRBJ1-5|-|-|TRBV20-1
TGCAGTGCTAGTCGTCGTTATAGCAATCAGCCCCAGCATTTT
CSASRRYSNQPQHF
>TRBJ1-1|-|-|TRBV20-1
TGCAGTGCTATGCCCGGGACTGAAGCTTTCTTT
CSAMPGTEAFF
>TRBJ2-1|-|-|TRBV18
TGTGCCAGCTCACCACAAACAGGGAACAATGAGCAGTTCTTC
CASSPQTGNNEQFF
>TRBJ1-4|-|few|TRBV15
TGTGCCACCAGCAGAGTAGGGAGGGGTGGACTGTCAACTAATGAAAAACTGTTTTTT
CATSRVGRGGLSTNEKLFF
>TRBJ1-3|-|-|TRBV9
TGTGCCAGCAGCGCGGGGGTCTCTGGAAACACCATATATTTT
CASSAGVSGNTIYF
>TRBJ2-5|-|once|TRBV11-2
TGTGCCAGCGGCCCCGGGGAGACCCAGTACTTC
CASGPGETQYF
>TRBJ1-5|-|-|TRBV28
TGTGCCAGCACTCCGGGGGGGAACAATCAGCCCCAGCATTTT
CASTPGGNNQPQHF
>TRBJ1-6|TRBD1|-|TRBV28
TGTGCCAGCAGTTCCATATTAGGGACAGTGAATTCACCCCTCCACTTT
CASSSILGTVNSPLHF
>TRBJ1-5|-|-|TRBV4-1
TGCGCCAGCAGCCAAGATCTTTCCAGGCCCAGCAATCAGCCCCAGCATTTT
CASSQDLSRPSNQPQHF
>TRBJ2-3|-|-|TRBV21-1
TGTGCCAGCAGCAAGACGGCTGGAGGAGATACGCAGTATTTT
CASSKTAGGDTQYF
>TRBJ1-6|-|-|TRBV19
TGTGCCAGTACCCCCAGAGGATCCTATAATTCACCCCTCCACTTT
CASTPRGSYNSPLHF
>TRBJ2-5|TRBD1|-|TRBV5-5
TGTGCCAGCAGCTTCCCACAGGGGTGGAGAGAGACCCAGTACTTC
CASSFPQGWRETQYF
>TRBJ1-4|-|many|TRBV6-5
TGTGCCAGCACGCACGGGGGGGGTAATGAAAAACTGTTTTTT
CASTHGGGNEKLFF
>TRBJ1-6|-|-|TRBV19
TGTGCCAGTAGTATCGGAGGGGGGGGTAATTCACCCCTCCACTTT
CASSIGGGGNSPLHF
>TRBJ1-3|-|-|TRBV3-1/TRBV3-2
TGTGCCAGCAGCCTTGGGCGGGGGCTAAACTCTGGAAACACCATATATTTT
CASSLGRGLNSGNTIYF
>TRBJ2-1|-|-|TRBV5-1
TGCGCCAGCGGGGGGGCGGGCTCCTACAATGAGCAGTTCTTC
CASGGAGSYNEQFF
>TRBJ2-1|-|-|TRBV7-2
TGTGCCAGCAGCTTAGACTTGTTAAATGAGCAGTTCTTC
CASSLDLLNEQFF
>TRBJ2-5|-|-|TRBV18
TGTGCCAGCTCACCTTCACGCGAAGAGACCCAGTACTTC
CASSPSREETQYF
>TRBJ2-1|-|-|TRBV6-6
TGTGCCAGCAGTTACAGGGGCGGGGATGAGCAGTTCTTC
CASSYRGGDEQFF
>TRBJ1-2|TRBD1|-|TRBV19
TGTGCCAGTAGGATGGCAGGGGGCTACTATGGCTACACCTTC
CASRMAGGYYGYTF
>TRBJ2-1|TRBD2|-|TRBV4-2
TGTGCCAGCAGCCGCGCTAGCGGGGTTTCCAATGAGCAGTTCTTC
CASSRASGVSNEQFF
>TRBJ2-1|TRBD2|-|TRBV11-3
TGTGCCAGCAGCCTACCCCCCACGGGGGGGGGTGATGAGCAGTTCTTC
CASSLPPTGGGDEQFF
>TRBJ1-3|TRBD1|-|TRBV5-4
TGTGCCAGCAGAAATCAGGGGGCGCCTGGAAACACCATATATTTT
CASRNQGAPGNTIYF
>TRBJ2-3|-|-|TRBV5-1
TGCGCCAGCAGCTTACCGGTCACAGATACGCAGTATTTT
CASSLPVTDTQYF
>TRBJ2-3|TRBD1|-|TRBV7-2
TGTGCCAGCAGTTTCCTCCATCAGGGGGCGATATCGACAGATACGCAGTATTTT
CASSFLHQGAISTDTQYF
>TRBJ2-7|-|-|TRBV28
TGTGCCAGCTCCCGTTCCCCAGACAACGAGCAGTACTTC
CASSRSPDNEQYF
>TRBJ1-4|-|-|TRBV28
TGTGCCAGCAGTCCCTACTTAAGATCAACTAATGAAAAACTGTTTTTT
CASSPYLRSTNEKLFF